The clone carrying this T cell receptor (beta chain) was detected ten times or more. The data derive from a study of blood T cell repertoires in COVID-19. Assay used: immunoSEQ multiplex PCR; TCRdb lists only in-frame clones, some missing. Of around 63,000 clones in the sample, around 86% were seen once. The CDR3 covers 15 residues. This sequence joins TRBV21-1 and TRBJ2-7; the table gives TRBD1 as D, unverified against the DNA. TRBV21-1 is reported as a pseudogene. What was sequenced was peripheral blood. The receptor's source is a woman older than 75 with active or convalescent COVID-19. CDR3 sequence reads: CASSKETGPDYEQYF. Here the CDR3 DNA reads TGTGCCAGCAGCAAGGAGACAGGCCCGGACTACGAGCAGTACTTC.